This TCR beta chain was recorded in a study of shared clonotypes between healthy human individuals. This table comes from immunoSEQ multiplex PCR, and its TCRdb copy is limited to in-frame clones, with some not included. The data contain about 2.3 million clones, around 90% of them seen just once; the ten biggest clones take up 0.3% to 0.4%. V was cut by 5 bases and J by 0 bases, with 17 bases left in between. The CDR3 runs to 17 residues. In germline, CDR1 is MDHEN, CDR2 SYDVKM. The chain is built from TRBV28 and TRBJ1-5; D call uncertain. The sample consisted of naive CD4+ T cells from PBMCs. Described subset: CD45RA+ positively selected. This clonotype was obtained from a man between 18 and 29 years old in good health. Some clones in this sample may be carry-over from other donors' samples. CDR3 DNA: TGTGCCAGCAGTCCCCATCCCATATCATATAGCAATCAGCCCCAGCATTTT. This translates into CASSPHPISYSNQPQHF.